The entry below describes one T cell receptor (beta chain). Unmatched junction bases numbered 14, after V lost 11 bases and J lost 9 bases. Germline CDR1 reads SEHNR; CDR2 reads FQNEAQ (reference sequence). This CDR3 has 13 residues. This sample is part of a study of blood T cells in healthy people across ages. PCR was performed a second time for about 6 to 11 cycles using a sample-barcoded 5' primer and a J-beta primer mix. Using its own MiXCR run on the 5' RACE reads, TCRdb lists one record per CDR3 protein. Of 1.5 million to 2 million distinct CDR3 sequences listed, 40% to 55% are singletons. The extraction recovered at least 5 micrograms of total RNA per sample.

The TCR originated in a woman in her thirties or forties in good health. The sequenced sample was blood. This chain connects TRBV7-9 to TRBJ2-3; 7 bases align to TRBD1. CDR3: CALRTGAQETQYF. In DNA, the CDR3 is TGTGCCCTTAGAACAGGGGCCCAGGAGACGCAGTATTTT.